Listed below are T cell receptor beta chains from one sample, sequenced in a study of technical replicates of blood from four donors. Method: immunoSEQ multiplex PCR; TCRdb's copy keeps in-frame clones and lacks some. This sample has under 80,000 clones, with under 90% found just once. Source material: PBMCs. These receptor sequences come from a human donor in good health. Some clones in this sample may be carry-over from other donors' samples. Both conserved end residues are part of each CDR3. D genes are given only for firm matches. A row's size may be missing; if present it is once, few, many or a size class.

.	TRBD1	TRBV2	TRBJ2-5	CASSVYRGWETQYF	TGTGCCAGCAGTGTGTACAGGGGCTGGGAGACCCAGTACTTC
.	TRBD1	TRBV12-5	TRBJ2-7	CASGLGDGTAYSYEQYF	TGTGCTAGTGGTTTGGGCGACGGGACAGCTTACTCCTACGAGCAGTACTTC
.	.	TRBV7-9	TRBJ2-5	CASSSRDQLMETQYF	TGTGCCAGCAGCTCACGTGATCAACTAATGGAGACCCAGTACTTC
.	TRBD2	TRBV7-9	TRBJ2-1	CASSFGAGGILGNEQFF	TGTGCCAGCAGCTTTGGAGCGGGAGGGATTTTGGGCAATGAGCAGTTCTTC
.	.	TRBV19	TRBJ2-1	CASSMERGAGRNEQFF	TGTGCCAGTAGTATGGAACGGGGGGCCGGGAGGAATGAGCAGTTCTTC
once	.	TRBV27	TRBJ2-4	CASSSTRDSGGTKNIQYF	TGTGCCAGCAGTTCGACCCGGGACAGTGGGGGGACCAAAAACATTCAGTACTTC
.	.	TRBV5-1	TRBJ1-2	CASSSGYGNYGYTF	TGCGCCAGCAGCTCCGGGTACGGAAACTATGGCTACACCTTC
.	.	TRBV5-6	TRBJ2-3	CASSTGTVSTDTQYF	TGTGCCAGCAGCACAGGGACGGTTAGCACAGATACGCAGTATTTT
.	TRBD1	TRBV23-1	TRBJ1-2	CASSRQDREHGYTF	TGCGCCAGTTCCCGGCAGGACAGGGAGCATGGCTACACCTTC
.	TRBD2	TRBV5-4	TRBJ2-7	CASSPGTSGDRKRAYEQYF	TGTGCCAGCAGCCCCGGGACTAGCGGGGACCGGAAAAGGGCCTACGAGCAGTACTTC
.	.	TRBV5-6	TRBJ2-3	CASFTYADTQYF	TGTGCCAGCTTTACCTACGCAGATACGCAGTATTTT
.	.	TRBV5-1	TRBJ2-6	CASSLDSSGANVLTF	TGCGCCAGCAGCTTGGACAGCTCTGGGGCCAACGTCCTGACTTTC
.	.	TRBV18	TRBJ1-2	CASSLSEPSKGGYTF	TGTGCCAGCTCACTGTCCGAACCTTCAAAGGGGGGCTACACCTTC
.	.	TRBV21-1	TRBJ2-5	CASSTSGGPKETQYF	TGTGCCAGCAGCACGAGCGGGGGGCCGAAGGAGACCCAGTACTTC
.	.	TRBV2	TRBJ2-5	CASSEQLNSQYHF	TGTGCCAGCAGTGAACAATTGAATAGCCAGTATCACTTC
once	TRBD1	TRBV15	TRBJ2-7	CATSRGTGANEQYF	TGTGCCACCAGCAGAGGGACAGGGGCGAACGAGCAGTACTTC
.	.	TRBV5-4	TRBJ1-2	CASSFLGSLWGYTF	TGTGCCAGCAGCTTTCTGGGCAGCCTTTGGGGCTACACCTTC
.	TRBD2	TRBV6-1	TRBJ2-3	CASTLLAGLDDTQYF	TGTGCCAGCACCTTACTAGCGGGACTGGATGATACGCAGTATTTT
.	TRBD2	TRBV6-1	TRBJ2-7	CASSELGGGLEYF	TGTGCCAGCAGTGAACTTGGCGGGGGGTTGGAGTACTTC
.	TRBD2	TRBV4-1	TRBJ2-3	CASSGGGLAGIGADTQYF	TGCGCCAGCAGCGGTGGGGGACTAGCGGGAATTGGGGCAGATACGCAGTATTTT
.	TRBD1	TRBV15	TRBJ1-5	CATSRGQGASQPQHF	TGTGCCACCAGCAGGGGACAGGGGGCGTCTCAGCCCCAGCATTTT
.	TRBD1	TRBV7-3	TRBJ1-2	CASSLGTGENYGYTF	TGTGCCAGCAGCCTGGGGACAGGGGAAAACTATGGCTACACCTTC
few	.	TRBV6-5	TRBJ1-1	CASKTFGGEAFF	TGTGCCAGCAAAACGTTCGGGGGTGAAGCTTTCTTT
.	.	TRBV10-3	TRBJ1-5	CAISELNQPQHF	TGTGCCATCAGTGAGTTAAATCAGCCCCAGCATTTT
few	TRBD1	TRBV2	TRBJ1-2	CASSDRGRQGSNTF	TGTGCCAGCAGCGATCGGGGTAGACAGGGGAGCAACACCTTC
once	.	TRBV11-1	TRBJ2-7	CASSPGEAEQYF	TGTGCCAGCAGCCCGGGAGAGGCCGAGCAGTACTTC
few	.	TRBV30	TRBJ1-1	CAWSVLRQVNTEAFF	TGTGCCTGGAGTGTACTGCGGCAAGTGAACACTGAAGCTTTCTTT
.	TRBD1	TRBV6-5	TRBJ1-2	CASRTGQGRGGYTF	TGTGCCAGCAGAACGGGACAGGGTCGTGGTGGCTACACCTTC
once	TRBD2	TRBV5-6	TRBJ2-3	CASSLVGGGSTDTQYF	TGTGCCAGCAGCTTGGTTGGCGGGGGGTCCACAGATACGCAGTATTTT
.	.	TRBV6-1	TRBJ1-4	CASSEPRTVYEKLFF	TGTGCCAGCAGTGAGCCCAGGACTGTGTATGAAAAACTGTTTTTT
.	.	TRBV27	TRBJ1-2	CASSLQRNYGYTF	TGTGCCAGCAGTCTCCAGAGGAACTATGGCTACACCTTC
.	.	TRBV21-1	TRBJ1-1	CASFRAHRQMNTEAFF	TGTGCCAGCTTCCGGGCCCACAGGCAGATGAACACTGAAGCTTTCTTT
.	.	TRBV7-9	TRBJ1-1	CASRAEGQFLTEAFF	TGTGCCAGCAGAGCGGAGGGGCAGTTTCTAACTGAAGCTTTCTTT
.	.	TRBV11-2	TRBJ2-7	CASSLGRDTPYEQYF	TGTGCCAGCAGCTTAGGACGGGACACCCCCTACGAGCAGTACTTC
.	.	TRBV30	TRBJ1-5	CAWTMTRHISNQPQHF	TGTGCCTGGACCATGACACGCCATATTAGCAATCAGCCCCAGCATTTT
.	.	TRBV5-1	TRBJ2-7	CASSPDDYYEQYF	TGCGCCAGCAGCCCGGACGACTACTACGAGCAGTACTTC
.	TRBD1	TRBV7-2	TRBJ2-3	CASSLVGTGGDTQYF	TGTGCCAGCAGCTTAGTGGGGACAGGGGGAGATACGCAGTATTTT
.	TRBD2	TRBV19	TRBJ2-2	CASIPASGRAGELFF	TGTGCCAGTATCCCGGCTAGCGGGAGGGCCGGGGAGCTGTTTTTT
.	.	TRBV7-9	TRBJ1-2	CASSLGAGQPRGSGYTF	TGTGCCAGCAGCTTGGGGGCCGGACAGCCCCGGGGCTCTGGCTACACCTTC
.	TRBD2	TRBV7-2	TRBJ2-7	CASSLVLAGGAYEQYF	TGTGCCAGCAGCTTAGTACTAGCGGGGGGCGCCTACGAGCAGTACTTC
.	TRBD1	TRBV2	TRBJ1-5	CASNRGGSNQPQHF	TGTGCCAGCAACAGGGGCGGAAGCAATCAGCCCCAGCATTTT
.	TRBD1	TRBV4-3	TRBJ2-3	CASSQSSPYAGGWADTQYF	TGCGCCAGCAGCCAATCCTCTCCTTATGCAGGGGGCTGGGCAGATACGCAGTATTTT
.	TRBD1	TRBV5-4	TRBJ1-1	CASSFGGQEDTEAFF	TGTGCCAGCAGCTTTGGAGGACAGGAGGACACTGAAGCTTTCTTT
.	.	TRBV7-9	TRBJ2-7	CASSAPSSYEQYF	TGTGCCAGCAGCGCCCCTAGCTCCTACGAGCAGTACTTC
.	.	TRBV6-5	TRBJ1-2	CASSQSGGYGYTF	TGTGCCAGCAGTCAATCGGGAGGCTATGGCTACACCTTC
.	TRBD1	TRBV11-2	TRBJ2-1	CASSPTGVWRNEQFF	TGTGCCAGCAGCCCTACAGGGGTCTGGCGGAATGAGCAGTTCTTC
once	TRBD1	TRBV7-9	TRBJ1-4	CASSRPTGRENEKLFF	TGTGCCAGCAGCCGACCGACAGGGAGAGAAAATGAAAAACTGTTTTTT
.	.	TRBV2	TRBJ2-3	CASSGETDTQYF	TGTGCCAGCAGTGGCGAAACAGATACGCAGTATTTT
.	.	TRBV6-7	TRBJ2-2	CASSYRTGLIKGTGELFF	TGTGCCAGCAGTTACCGAACGGGACTCATAAAGGGCACCGGGGAGCTGTTTTTT
.	.	TRBV6-5	TRBJ2-2	CASSYSIVTGELFF	TGTGCCAGCAGTTACTCGATAGTTACCGGGGAGCTGTTTTTT
.	TRBD2	TRBV2	TRBJ2-3	CATKTSGSTDTQYF	TGTGCCACCAAGACTAGCGGGAGCACAGATACGCAGTATTTT
.	TRBD1	TRBV6-4	TRBJ1-1	CASSVPGQGNTEAFF	TGTGCCAGCAGCGTCCCGGGACAGGGGAACACTGAAGCTTTCTTT
.	.	TRBV9	TRBJ2-3	CASSPRTSTDTQYF	TGTGCCAGCAGCCCCCGCACTAGCACAGATACGCAGTATTTT
once	TRBD2	TRBV6-1	TRBJ2-3	CASSGASGGAKDTQYF	TGTGCCAGCAGTGGGGCTAGCGGGGGGGCAAAAGATACGCAGTATTTT
few	TRBD1	TRBV5-1	TRBJ1-1	CASSLAGTAEAFF	TGCGCCAGCAGCTTGGCCGGGACAGCTGAAGCTTTCTTT
.	TRBD2	TRBV6-5	TRBJ2-3	CASSGRSGRVGTQYF	TGTGCCAGCAGTGGACGTAGCGGGAGGGTTGGTACGCAGTATTTT
.	TRBD1	TRBV19	TRBJ1-6	CASSNGQGLSYNSPLHF	TGTGCCAGTAGTAACGGACAGGGACTCTCCTATAATTCACCCCTCCACTTT
.	.	TRBV4-3	TRBJ1-3	CASSPQNLPPGNTIYF	TGCGCCAGCAGCCCCCAGAACCTGCCCCCCGGAAACACCATATATTTT
.	TRBD2	TRBV10-3	TRBJ2-1	CAIRGAGDYNEQFF	TGTGCCATCAGGGGAGCGGGAGACTACAATGAGCAGTTCTTC
few	.	TRBV25-1	TRBJ1-3	CASTPTGAGNTIYF	TGTGCCAGCACTCCGACGGGGGCTGGAAACACCATATATTTT